This T cell receptor (beta chain) stems from a study of blood T cell repertoires in COVID-19. Assay used: immunoSEQ multiplex PCR; TCRdb lists only in-frame clones, some missing. The table shows around 60,000 clones, with roughly three quarters occurring only once. The V and J ends lost 4 bases and 4 bases respectively, with 8 bases between them. There are 13 residues in the CDR3. CDR1 and CDR2 from the germline V gene are ENHRY and SYGVKD. The V gene is TRBV10-3, the J gene TRBJ1-5; D unresolved. Sequenced: peripheral blood. This clonotype was sampled from a human donor in a cohort sampled during active COVID-19. The chain's CDR3 is CAISATGNQPQHF. The CDR3, as DNA: TGTGCCATCAGTGCCACGGGTAATCAGCCCCAGCATTTT.